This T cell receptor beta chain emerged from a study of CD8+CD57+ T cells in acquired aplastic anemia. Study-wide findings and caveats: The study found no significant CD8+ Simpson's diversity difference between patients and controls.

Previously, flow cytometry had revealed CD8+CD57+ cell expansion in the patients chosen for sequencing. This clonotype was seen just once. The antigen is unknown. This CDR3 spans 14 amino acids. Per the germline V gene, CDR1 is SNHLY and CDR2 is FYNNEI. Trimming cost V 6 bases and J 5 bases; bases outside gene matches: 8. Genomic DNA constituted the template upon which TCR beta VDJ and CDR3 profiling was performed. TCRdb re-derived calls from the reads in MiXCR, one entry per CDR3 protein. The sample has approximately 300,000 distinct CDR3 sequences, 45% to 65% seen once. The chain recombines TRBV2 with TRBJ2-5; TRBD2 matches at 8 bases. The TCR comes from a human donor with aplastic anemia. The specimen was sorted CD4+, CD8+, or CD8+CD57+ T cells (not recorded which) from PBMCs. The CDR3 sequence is CASRRTSRCETQYF. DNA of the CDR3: TGTGCCAGCAGGCGGACTAGCAGGTGTGAGACCCAGTACTTC.